These 28 T cell receptor beta chains were sequenced from one sample in a study of technical replicates of blood from several donors. Data came from immunoSEQ multiplex PCR; TCRdb stores just in-frame clones and leaves some out. The repertoire consists of more than 75,000 clones, with roughly 94% occurring once and the leading ten covering more than 0.35%. The sample was T cells isolated from PBMCs. The receptors stem from a human donor in good health.

The chain recombines TRBV7-8 with TRBJ2-7; 7 bases are shared with TRBD2. The length of the CDR3 is 19 residues. Trimming took 6 bases from V and 1 from J; bases not matched to a gene: 21. Per germline, CDR1 SGHVS and CDR2 FQNEAQ. In nucleotides, the CDR3 is TGTGCCAGCAGTCTAGTAGCGCAGTGGATCAGGGAGGGATCCTACGAGCAGTACTTC. Translating it yields CASSLVAQWIREGSYEQYF.

This clone was seen only once. The chain employs TRBV7-9 and TRBJ1-2, with TRBD1 identical over 8 bases. This CDR3 spans 12 amino acids. CDR1 is SEHNR, CDR2 FQNEAQ, per germline (reference sequence). Trimming at V came to 5 bases and at J to 8 bases, leaving 4 bases not matched to a gene. In nucleotides, the CDR3 is TGTGCCAGCAGCCTCCGGGACAGGGGCTACACCTTC. This gives the protein CASSLRDRGYTF.

The rearrangement links TRBV12-2 to TRBJ2-7; TRBD1 is the table's D call and was not checked against the DNA. TRBV12-2 is deemed a pseudogene. The CDR3 extends over 14 amino acids. The DNA for the CDR3 is TGTGCAAGTCGCTTACGCCAGGGCTCCTACGAGCAGTACTTC. This translates into CASRLRQGSYEQYF.

The chain combines TRBV7-2 with TRBJ2-7; 12 bases are a match to TRBD2. V shed 4 bases, J shed 3 bases, and the junction held 7 bases outside the gene matches. Germline V gives CDR1 SGHTA, CDR2 FQGNSA. The CDR3 covers 16 residues. CDR3 region: CASSSPTSGSLYEQYF. CDR3 bases: TGTGCCAGCAGCTCCCCGACTAGCGGGAGTCTCTACGAGCAGTACTTC.

The chain recombines TRBV27 with TRBJ2-7; the match to TRBD1 covers 8 bases. Germline V gives CDR1 MNHEY, CDR2 SMNVEV (reference sequence). The CDR3 runs 14 residues. Unmatched junction bases numbered 7, after V lost 6 bases and J lost 3 bases. CDR3 coding DNA: TGTGCCAGCAGAACAGGGGGGTCCAGCTACGAGCAGTACTTC. Translated: CASRTGGSSYEQYF.

The V call is TRBV23-1, the J call TRBJ1-4; the match to TRBD1 covers 7 bases. TRBV23-1 is an open reading frame whose function is uncertain. With V trimmed by 3 bases and J by 8 bases, 12 bases remained unmatched. This CDR3 has 16 amino acids. The CDR3 is CASSHRTGAEGEKLFF. As DNA, the CDR3 is TGCGCCAGCAGTCACCGTACAGGGGCGGAGGGGGAAAAACTGTTTTTT.

This chain links TRBV2 with TRBJ2-1; TRBD2 is a possible D gene (5 bases). This CDR3 contains 14 residues. CDR1 is SNHLY, CDR2 FYNNEI, per germline. Between the trimmed V and J ends, which lost 7 bases and 1 base, there was a span of 11 bases. The CDR3 is CASNDPGSYNEQFF. CDR3 DNA: TGTGCCAGCAATGACCCGGGATCCTACAATGAGCAGTTCTTC.

The rearrangement uses TRBV16 and TRBJ2-7, with 12 nucleotides matching TRBD1. Trimming cost V 3 bases and J 7 bases; bases outside gene matches: 4. Germline CDR1 is KGHSY and CDR2 is FQNENV. CDR3 length: 14 amino acids. The DNA of the CDR3 is TGTGCCAGCAGCCACGGGACAGGGGGCGGTGAGCAGTACTTC. Translated, it gives CASSHGTGGGEQYF.

This chain uses TRBV18 with TRBJ2-6; D not certain. Germline CDR1 reads KGHSH; CDR2 reads LQKENI. V lost 3 bases to trimming and J lost 3 bases, with 9 bases between them. The CDR3 has 15 residues. The CDR3 protein is CASSPSGDGANVLTF. CDR3 nucleotides: TGTGCCAGCTCACCTTCAGGCGATGGGGCCAACGTCCTGACTTTC. The full variable domain, in which reference TRBV18 and TRBJ2-6 provide the parts outside the CDR3, is NAGVMQNPRHLVRRRGQEARLRCSPMKGHSHVYWYRQLPEEGLKFMVYLQKENIIDESGMPKERFSAEFPKEGPSILRIQQVVRGDSAAYFCASSPSGDGANVLTFGAGSRLTVL.

The V and J genes are TRBV7-3 and TRBJ2-1; 8 nucleotides align to TRBD2. The germline CDR1 and CDR2 sequences are SGHTA and FQGTGA. Trimming cost V 5 bases and J 0 bases; bases outside gene matches: 9. There are 17 residues in the CDR3. The CDR3 nucleotides are TGTGCCAGCAGCCCAACCCTAGCGGGTTTCTCCTACAATGAGCAGTTCTTC. Its translation: CASSPTLAGFSYNEQFF.

The V and J genes are TRBV6-1 and TRBJ2-7, with a possible D match to TRBD2 (5 bases). This CDR3 is 16 amino acids long. V shed 1 base and J shed 1 base, with 14 bases lying between them. The germline V gene has CDR1 MNHNS and CDR2 SASEGT. CDR3 DNA sequence: TGTGCCAGCAGTGAAGTACAAGGGCGGGTATCCTACGAGCAGTACTTC. As protein: CASSEVQGRVSYEQYF.

This chain joins TRBV27 and TRBJ2-7, with D possibly being TRBD1 (5 bases). CDR3 size: 13 residues. CDR1 and CDR2 from the germline V gene are MNHEY and SMNVEV (reference sequence). V lost 5 bases to trimming and J lost 2 bases, with 10 bases between them. The CDR3 sequence: CASSGHTTYEQYF. CDR3 bases: TGTGCCAGCAGTGGACATACAACCTACGAGCAGTACTTC.

V usage is TRBV5-1 and J usage is TRBJ1-1, with 7 bases matching TRBD1. This CDR3 has 15 amino acids. Trimming cost V 2 bases and J 2 bases; bases outside gene matches: 6. Germline values: CDR1 SGHRS, CDR2 YFSETQ. The CDR3 is CASSFTGVANTEAFF. The CDR3 nucleotides read TGCGCCAGCAGCTTCACAGGGGTCGCTAACACTGAAGCTTTCTTT.

The chain is built from TRBV14 and TRBJ2-7; a weak D match, TRBD1 (5 bases). CDR3 size: 14 residues. The V end was cut by 6 bases, the J end by 0 bases, with 12 bases between. CDR1 and CDR2 from the germline V gene are SGHDN and FVKESK. In DNA form, the CDR3 reads TGTGCCAGCAGTCCGCAGGGTATCTCCTACGAGCAGTACTTC. Translated: CASSPQGISYEQYF.

V and J are TRBV11-2 and TRBJ2-3; 9 bases are a match to TRBD2. The V gene end was trimmed by 5 bases and the J gene end by 0 bases; junction bases not matched to a gene: 9. The germline gives CDR1 SGHAT, CDR2 FQNNGV. CDR3 length: 17 amino acids. This CDR3 reads CASSPRLTSGSTDTQYF. The CDR3 DNA reads as TGTGCCAGCAGCCCCCGACTCACTAGCGGGAGCACAGATACGCAGTATTTT. Looking up the rest from reference TRBV11-2 and TRBJ2-3 gives the full variable domain: EAGVAQSPRYKIIEKRQSVAFWCNPISGHATLYWYQQILGQGPKLLIQFQNNGVVDDSQLPKDRFSAERLKGVDSTLKIQPAKLEDSAVYLCASSPRLTSGSTDTQYFGPGTRLTVL.

This clone has a handful of counts. The V and J genes are TRBV7-8 and TRBJ1-1; D possibly corresponds to TRBD1 (6 bases). The V end lost 1 base, the J end lost 1 base, and 7 bases lay between the germline ends. The CDR3 extends over 14 amino acids. Germline V gene lookup returns CDR1 SGHVS and CDR2 FQNEAQ. DNA for the CDR3: TGTGCCAGCAGCTTAGGGACAGCGAACACTGAAGCTTTCTTT. Its translation: CASSLGTANTEAFF.

The chain employs TRBV5-1 and TRBJ2-6, with 9 nucleotides matching TRBD1. The germline CDR1 and CDR2 sequences are SGHRS and YFSETQ. This CDR3 has 17 amino acids. Trimming at V came to 4 bases and at J to 4 bases, leaving 9 bases not matched to a gene. The CDR3, as DNA: TGCGCCAGCAGCGCATTACAGGGGGCTTACGGGGCCAACGTCCTGACTTTC. Translation: CASSALQGAYGANVLTF.

Here the CDR3 reads CASSPQGGDNSPLHF. CDR3 in DNA: TGTGCCAGCAGTCCCCAGGGAGGGGATAATTCACCCCTCCACTTT. This sequence joins TRBV6-5 and TRBJ1-6; D might be TRBD1 (5 bases). Between the trimmed V and J ends, which lost 5 bases and 5 bases, there was a span of 13 bases. The germline CDR1 and CDR2 sequences are MNHEY and SVGAGI. The CDR3 spans 15 residues.

This clone was observed once. V is TRBV5-1 and J is TRBJ1-3; D is unclear. CDR1 and CDR2 from the germline V gene are SGHRS and YFSETQ. CDR3 size: 15 residues. V was trimmed by 3 bases and J by 3 bases, leaving 13 bases between them. The CDR3 loop reads CASSSRSGVGNTIYF. CDR3 DNA sequence: TGCGCCAGCAGCTCGAGGTCCGGGGTTGGAAACACCATATATTTT.

This chain joins TRBV9 and TRBJ2-3, with D perhaps TRBD1 (6 bases). With 0 bases removed from V and 2 bases from J, the gap between germline ends came to 7 bases. This CDR3 region has 14 residues. Germline V gene lookup returns CDR1 SGDLS and CDR2 YYNGEE. The CDR3 region has the DNA TGTGCCAGCAGCGTAGCAGGGGTCACAGATACGCAGTATTTT. It encodes CASSVAGVTDTQYF.

CDR3 in amino acids: CASSRARGLDSEQYF. The CDR3 bases are TGCGCCAGCAGCCGAGCACGGGGACTAGACAGCGAGCAGTACTTC. The chain carries TRBV4-1 and TRBJ2-7; TRBD2 aligns across 8 bases. The V and J ends lost 4 bases and 6 bases, in that order; junction bases with no gene match: 11. Germline CDR1 is MGHRA and CDR2 is YSYEKL. This CDR3 spans 15 amino acids.

The J gene is TRBJ2-2, the V gene TRBV7-8; TRBD2 matches 9 bases. Unmatched junction bases numbered 12, after V lost 0 bases and J lost 7 bases. This CDR3 has 18 amino acids. Germline loops: CDR1 SGHVS, CDR2 FQNEAQ. CDR3 DNA: TGTGCCAGCAGCTTAGCATCTGGGCTAGCGGGAAGGAACGGGGAGCTGTTTTTT. Its protein product is CASSLASGLAGRNGELFF.

The rearrangement joins TRBV4-3 to TRBJ2-7, with D maybe TRBD1 (5 bases). V lost 4 bases to trimming and J lost 2 bases, with 12 bases between them. The CDR3 totals 14 residues. CDR1 LGHNA and CDR2 YSLEER come from the germline V gene. Here the CDR3 reads CASSRLGHPYEQYF. CDR3 in DNA: TGCGCCAGCAGCCGGCTAGGACATCCCTACGAGCAGTACTTC.

The genes are TRBV4-3 and TRBJ1-2, with D unresolved. CDR3 length: 15 amino acids. Germline CDR1 and CDR2: LGHNA and YSLEER. Trimming shortened V by 0 bases and J by 4 bases, and 12 bases separated the two germline ends. The CDR3 DNA reads TGCGCCAGCAGCCAAGATCGAGGATCTCGCTATGGCTACACCTTC. It is translated as CASSQDRGSRYGYTF.

This chain links TRBV28 with TRBJ2-1, with D possibly matching TRBD2 (5 bases). This CDR3 has 11 residues. The V end lost 4 bases, the J end lost 9 bases, and 7 bases lay between the germline ends. CDR1 is MDHEN, CDR2 SYDVKM, per germline. This CDR3 reads CASSSGSEQFF. In DNA, the CDR3 is TGTGCCAGCAGTTCGGGGAGTGAGCAGTTCTTC.

This clone occurred once. The V call is TRBV2, the J call TRBJ1-4; TRBD1 might be the D (6 bases). Germline V gene data show CDR1 as SNHLY and CDR2 as FYNNEI. Trimming removed 5 bases from V and 8 bases from J, with 12 bases in between. The CDR3 has 13 amino acids. The CDR3: CASSYRVQEKLFF. The CDR3 nucleotides are TGTGCCAGCAGTTACAGGGTTCAAGAAAAACTGTTTTTT.

J is TRBJ2-7 and V is TRBV5-1; TRBD2 agrees at 8 bases. Germline trimming cut 4 bases from V and 2 bases from J; bases unmatched to any gene: 8. Germline CDR1 and CDR2: SGHRS and YFSETQ. The CDR3 spans 15 residues. The CDR3 DNA reads as TGCGCCAGCAGCCTCAATAGCGGGGCCGCCTACGAGCAGTACTTC. Its protein is CASSLNSGAAYEQYF.

The chain is built from TRBV5-4 and TRBJ2-1, with TRBD2 identical over 10 bases. The germline V gene encodes CDR1 SGHNT and CDR2 YYREEE (reference sequence). This CDR3 contains 16 residues. V trimming: 4 bases; J trimming: 6 bases; junction bases outside the gene matches: 10. The CDR3 DNA sequence: TGTGCCAGCAGCCTGGACCCTAGCGGGAGAGCCAATGAGCAGTTCTTC. This gives the protein CASSLDPSGRANEQFF.